This T cell receptor (beta chain) appears in the sequencing data of a study of blood T cell repertoires in COVID-19. Background on the study: Specimens from acute and convalescent COVID-19 originated in the United States, Italy and Spain. The analysed material was cDNA or gDNA that came from T cells, B-cell-depleted T cells, or PBMCs.

Per the authors' pipeline: Scientists estimated how many nucleated cells there were by amplifying reference gene primers. Profiled with immunoSEQ multiplex PCR; TCRdb holds only in-frame clones, not every one. The V and J calls and clone size are taken from that table; D and trimming were inferred from the DNA. Found here are fewer than 80,000 clones, 73% of them singletons; the top ten hold roughly a fifth. The J segment lost 2 bases and the V segment lost 4 bases, leaving 2 bases of the junction unmatched. Looked up from germline, CDR1 is SGHRS and CDR2 is YFSETQ. The CDR3 consists of 13 residues. The chain combines TRBV5-1 with TRBJ2-7, with 8 positions matching TRBD1. The source material was peripheral blood. The TCR sequence derives from a man in his fifties or sixties with acute or convalescent COVID-19. DNA for the CDR3: TGCGCCAGCAGCCTACAGGGGGCCTACGAGCAGTACTTC. It translates to CASSLQGAYEQYF.